A selection of T cell receptor beta chains follows, all from one sample in a study of blood T cell repertoires in COVID-19. The data were produced by immunoSEQ multiplex PCR, yet TCRdb's version contains in-frame clones alone and is incomplete. The data hold about 480,000 clones, with around nine tenths observed a single time. Material for sequencing was peripheral blood. The receptors come from a woman aged 25-40 years with acute or convalescent COVID-19. CDR3s include the opening cysteine and the closing phenylalanine or tryptophan.

v_gene,j_gene,CDR3aa
TRBV7-2,TRBJ1-6,CASSLVQARGNSPLHF
TRBV18,TRBJ1-4,CASSQYTADRDNEKLFF
TRBV3-1/TRBV3-2,TRBJ2-7,CASSQGTGSYYEQYF
TRBV19,TRBJ1-5,CASSRGFFNQPQHF
TRBV5-4,TRBJ2-3,CASSRSGSTDTQYF
TRBV2,TRBJ1-3,CASGGTGAIAGNTIYF
TRBV11-2,TRBJ2-7,CASSLGGNRFYEQYF
TRBV19,TRBJ2-3,CASSPEGPGGSTDTQYF
TRBV4-1,TRBJ1-2,CASSREGSRPAAGYTF
TRBV7-3,TRBJ2-3,CASSYDRYTDTQYF
TRBV5-1,TRBJ1-1,CASSLGPTGTEAFF
TRBV11-2,TRBJ2-7,CASSLSGGNTYEQYF
TRBV4-2,TRBJ1-2,CASSQDTYGYTF
TRBV5-6,TRBJ1-2,CASSLEGTGINYGYTF
TRBV27,TRBJ1-6,CASSLNGGQSPLHF
TRBV5-6,TRBJ2-7,CASSLGLPSYEQYF
TRBV27,TRBJ2-3,CASRWGGGGTDTQYF
TRBV18,TRBJ1-4,CASSPSGLEKLFF
TRBV21-1,TRBJ2-1,CASSKALPHDREVREQFF
TRBV2,TRBJ1-3,CASRRGQSGNTIYF
TRBV7-2,TRBJ1-3,CASSFRGGHSGNTIYF
TRBV3-1/TRBV3-2,TRBJ1-6,CASSQVGTGNSPLHF
TRBV5-1,TRBJ2-7,CASTGQGGYEQYF
TRBV30,TRBJ1-4,CAWTTGRQEKLFF
TRBV6-5,TRBJ1-2,CASSNSLTANYGYTF
TRBV28,TRBJ2-1,CASSLRGTSYNEQFF
TRBV5-4,TRBJ1-6,CASSLDRGSPLHF
TRBV25-1,TRBJ1-1,CASSESGRAEAFF
TRBV6-1,TRBJ2-1,CASSDGRGGRNEQFF
TRBV5-1,TRBJ2-3,CASSLVLRGWADTQYF
TRBV9,TRBJ2-7,CASSAGTGRFEQYF
TRBV21-1,TRBJ2-1,CASSKVPGGNEQFF
TRBV6-1,TRBJ2-7,CASSEFFGTAYEQYF
TRBV30,TRBJ2-1,CAWSRGGRVGEQFF
TRBV6-2/TRBV6-3,TRBJ1-1,CASSLGGQGRTEAFF
TRBV28,TRBJ1-5,CASRLRTSTNQPQHF
TRBV7-6,TRBJ1-1,CASSPRTGVKTEAFF
TRBV5-1,TRBJ2-5,CASSGGPESIETQYF
TRBV5-6,TRBJ1-2,CASSSGDQSRYTF
TRBV6-6,TRBJ1-6,CASSSPDRVALHF
TRBV4-1,TRBJ2-6,CASSTRTGAGGDSGANVLTF
TRBV7-9,TRBJ1-4,CASSLLGDQGSEKLFF